Detailed here is one T cell receptor beta chain. The sample comes from a study of cytomegalovirus exposure and HLA in healthy donors. Across the study: Early release data held around 82 million unique TCRs from HLA-typed donors.

PCR used 60 Vbeta primers and 13 Jbeta primers. Under the authors' procedure: About 10 million shared chains were among the about 80 million unique TCR beta chains that a later analysis counted. Repertoires were generated with immunoSEQ multiplex PCR, while TCRdb's copy carries only in-frame clones and drops some. The V and J calls and the clone size are those of that table, but D and trimming were determined from the DNA. The sample includes approximately 160,000 clones, 64% of them seen just once. CDR1 MNHNS and CDR2 SASEGT come from the germline V gene. The CDR3 is made up of 12 amino acids. The chain carries TRBV6-1 and TRBJ2-5; no definite D call. The J call may be wrong; the DNA end is better matched by TRBJ2-7. The TCR originated in a young woman in good health and CMV-seropositive. Input material: PBMCs. The CDR3 nucleotides read TGTGCCAGCAGTGCGTTAAGCTTCGAGCAGTACTTC. It yields the protein CASSALSFEQYF.